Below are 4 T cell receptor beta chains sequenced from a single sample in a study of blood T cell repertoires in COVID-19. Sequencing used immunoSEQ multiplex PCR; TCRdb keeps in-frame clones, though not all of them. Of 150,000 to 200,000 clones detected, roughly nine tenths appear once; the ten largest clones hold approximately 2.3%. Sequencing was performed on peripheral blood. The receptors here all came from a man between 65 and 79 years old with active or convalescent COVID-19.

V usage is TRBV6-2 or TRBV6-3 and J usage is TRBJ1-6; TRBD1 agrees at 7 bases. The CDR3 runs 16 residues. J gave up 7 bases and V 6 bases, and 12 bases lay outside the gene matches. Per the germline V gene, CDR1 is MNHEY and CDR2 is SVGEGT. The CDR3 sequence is CASSPTPGQLNSPLHF. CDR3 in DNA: TGTGCCAGCAGCCCCACCCCGGGACAGCTAAATTCACCCCTCCACTTT.

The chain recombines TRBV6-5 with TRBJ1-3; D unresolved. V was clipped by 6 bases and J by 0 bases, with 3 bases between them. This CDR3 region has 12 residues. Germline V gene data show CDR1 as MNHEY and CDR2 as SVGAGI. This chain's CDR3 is CASSNSGNTIYF. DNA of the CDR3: TGTGCCAGCAGCAACTCTGGAAACACCATATATTTT.

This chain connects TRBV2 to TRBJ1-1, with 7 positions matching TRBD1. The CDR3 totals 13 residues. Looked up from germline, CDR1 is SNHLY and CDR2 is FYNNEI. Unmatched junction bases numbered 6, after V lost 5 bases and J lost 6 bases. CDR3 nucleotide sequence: TGTGCCAGCAGTTCCGAGGGGGCGGCTGAAGCTTTCTTT. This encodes CASSSEGAAEAFF.

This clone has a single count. The CDR3: CASSPLSGLSTDTQYF. The CDR3 nucleotides are TGTGCCAGCTCACCACTTAGCGGTCTTAGCACAGATACGCAGTATTTT. V and J are TRBV18 and TRBJ2-3, with D possibly being TRBD2 (6 bases). Germline V gives CDR1 KGHSH, CDR2 LQKENI. The V gene lost 1 base and the J gene lost 0 bases, with 11 bases spanning the gap. This CDR3 has 16 residues.